The clone carrying this T cell receptor beta chain was observed a few times. The target antigen is unknown. Time point in this sample: patch test 2, 6 weeks after DPC sensitization. As to treatment: therapeutic diphenylcyclopropenone sensitization with weekly scalp DPC. The data originate from a study of human T cells and chemical hapten exposure. At the level of the study: Alopecia areata, totalis and universalis patients, mostly female, were included.

The authors' processing: TCRs per sample had a median of approximately 88,000 and ranged from about 20,000 to 700,000. TCRdb reprocessed the RACE reads with MiXCR, giving one entry per CDR3 protein. V and J calls and clone size were set by TCRdb, not the authors. The sample shows tens of thousands of distinct CDR3 sequences, around 9.3% of them seen only once. Findings and caveats of the study: Because they had alopecia, donors may respond immunologically unlike healthy people.

The V and J ends lost 8 bases and 1 base respectively, with 18 bases between them. Germline V gene data show CDR1 as MDHEN and CDR2 as SYDVKM. This CDR3 is 15 amino acids long. Here the sequenced sample was whole blood, taken in connection with sensitization to the hapten diphenylcyclopropenone (DPC). The TCR sequence derives from a woman between 40 and 50 years old with alopecia areata. Some clones in this sample may be carry-over from other donors' samples. The gene calls are TRBV28 and TRBJ2-7; D remains unclear. CDR3 in DNA: TGTGCCAGCGAGTCGAGAAGAACCACTTCCTACGAGCAGTACTTC. This translates into CASESRRTTSYEQYF.